This T cell receptor (beta chain) was captured in a study of T cells in Graves' hyperthyroidism and ophthalmopathy. It was RNA transcripts that yielded the amplified TCR beta CDR3 regions. HTBI primers were used for first-round RT-PCR of the TCR CDR3. TCRdb ran MiXCR on the multiplex PCR reads and lists one entry per CDR3 protein. The top ten hold around 23% of the sample, which has fewer than 30,000 distinct CDR3 sequences, around 50% seen once. Exclusion criteria comprised uncontrolled infection, other autoimmune disease, pregnancy or lactation. This CDR3 region has 15 residues. V lost 8 bases and J lost 0; bases outside the gene matches: 6. Germline V gene sequence: CDR1 SNHLY, CDR2 FYNNEI.

The sample comprised blood. The clonotype was recovered from a middle-aged woman with Graves' hyperthyroidism that later progressed to Graves' ophthalmopathy. The genes are TRBV2 and TRBJ2-1, with 8 bases matching TRBD2. Written as DNA, the CDR3 is TGTGCCAGCTTAGAACTAGCGGCCTCCTACAATGAGCAGTTCTTC. Translation: CASLELAASYNEQFF.